This TCR beta chain emerged from a study of T cells in Graves' hyperthyroidism and ophthalmopathy. Broader study findings: In simple terms, a model built on 13 V-J features told ophthalmopathy apart from stable hyperthyroidism.

This clonotype was found many times. Its antigen is unidentified. Trimming took 5 bases from V and 4 from J; bases not matched to a gene: 2. Germline V gene data show CDR1 as KGHDR and CDR2 as SFDVKD. The CDR3 extends over 13 amino acids. The patients, who ranged from 18 to 65 in age, presented with newly diagnosed hyperthyroidism lasting under 2 months. Amplification targeted TCR beta CDR3 regions from RNA transcripts. The HTBI primer set was used in a first-round RT-PCR of the TCR CDR3. Using its own MiXCR run on the multiplex PCR reads, TCRdb lists one record per CDR3 protein. There are about 290,000 distinct CDR3 sequences in the sample; 13% occur only once, and 7.5% to 8% lies in the top ten.

This sequence was found in a woman aged 30 to 39 with Graves' hyperthyroidism that later progressed to Graves' ophthalmopathy. This chain joins TRBV24-1 and TRBJ1-1; TRBD1 agrees at 8 bases. The sequenced sample consisted of blood. The CDR3 coding sequence is TGTGCCACCAGTGCGACAGGGGCCACTGAAGCTTTCTTT. It yields the protein CATSATGATEAFF.